Below, 5 T cell receptor beta chains from the same sample are listed, as sequenced in a study of cytomegalovirus exposure and HLA in healthy donors (dated by TCRdb to the late 2010s). The protocol used for the library was the immunoSEQ multiplex PCR assay. The multiplex PCR relied on a mix of 60 forward primers for TCR Vbeta segments and 13 reverse primers for TCR Jbeta segments. TCRdb stores this immuneACCESS table with in-frame sequences only. Part of the clones is absent; in the studies checked, under half of the shortfall reflects unresolved V genes, and no reason is known for the rest. Within this sample are about 150,000 clones, with around 72% of them counted one time only. The leading ten clones occupy approximately 1.4% of the sample. The sequencing sample was made of PBMCs. The receptor set was obtained from a man aged 18-30 years in good health and CMV-seronegative.

The chain is built from TRBV9 and TRBJ1-1; perhaps TRBD1 as D (5 bases). The CDR3 extends over 14 amino acids. V was clipped by 0 bases and J by 8 bases, with 14 bases between them. The germline V gene encodes CDR1 SGDLS and CDR2 YYNGEE. CDR3 in amino acids: CASSVATTEDEAFF. CDR3 DNA sequence: TGTGCCAGCAGCGTAGCTACGACAGAGGACGAAGCTTTCTTT.

V gene TRBV7-2 combines with J gene TRBJ1-3; D unclear. The CDR3 runs 18 residues. Trimming left V 3 bases short and J 0 bases short, with 18 bases between. Germline assignment: CDR1 SGHTA and CDR2 FQGNSA. The chain's CDR3 is CASSFRDPLSSSGNTIYF. CDR3 coding DNA: TGTGCCAGCAGCTTCCGGGATCCCTTATCGAGCTCTGGAAACACCATATATTTT.

The gene calls are TRBV28 and TRBJ1-1; the D gene is possibly TRBD1 (5 bases). The V gene's germline CDR1 is MDHEN and CDR2 SYDVKM. The V gene lost 8 bases and the J gene lost 11 bases, with 15 bases spanning the gap. The CDR3 is 11 amino acids. The CDR3 loop reads CASAGTVVAFF. Here the CDR3 DNA reads TGTGCCAGCGCGGGGACGGTGGTGGCTTTCTTT.

The gene calls are TRBV10-3 and TRBJ1-2, with D tentatively TRBD1 (5 bases). CDR1 is ENHRY and CDR2 is SYGVKD in the germline V gene. V lost 3 bases and J 4 bases, leaving 9 bases between the germline ends. This CDR3 has 13 amino acids. The DNA of the CDR3 is TGTGCCATCAGTGAAGAGGACACCTATGGCTACACCTTC. Translating it yields CAISEEDTYGYTF.

The chain carries TRBV30 and TRBJ1-5; D not resolved. This CDR3 contains 12 residues. Trimming removed 1 base at V and 5 bases at J, with 6 bases between. Germline V gives CDR1 GTSNPN, CDR2 SVGIG (reference sequence). The CDR3 protein is CAWSAPDQPQHF. As DNA, the CDR3 is TGTGCCTGGAGTGCCCCCGATCAGCCCCAGCATTTT. Variable domain in full (rest from reference TRBV30 and TRBJ1-5): SQTIHQWPATLVQPVGSPLSLECTVEGTSNPNLYWYRQAAGRGLQLLFYSVGIGQISSEVPQNLSASRPQDRQFILSSKKLLLSDSGFYLCAWSAPDQPQHFGDGTRLSIL.